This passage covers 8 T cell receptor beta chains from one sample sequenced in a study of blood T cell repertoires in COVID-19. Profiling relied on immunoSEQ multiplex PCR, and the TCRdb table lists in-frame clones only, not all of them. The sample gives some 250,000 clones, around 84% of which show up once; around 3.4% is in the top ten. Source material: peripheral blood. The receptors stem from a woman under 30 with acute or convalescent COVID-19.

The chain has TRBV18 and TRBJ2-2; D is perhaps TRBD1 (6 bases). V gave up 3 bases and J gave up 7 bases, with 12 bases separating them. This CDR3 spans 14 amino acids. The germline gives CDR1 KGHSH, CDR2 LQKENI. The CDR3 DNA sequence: TGTGCCAGCTCACCTTGGACAGTAAACGGGGAGCTGTTTTTT. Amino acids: CASSPWTVNGELFF.

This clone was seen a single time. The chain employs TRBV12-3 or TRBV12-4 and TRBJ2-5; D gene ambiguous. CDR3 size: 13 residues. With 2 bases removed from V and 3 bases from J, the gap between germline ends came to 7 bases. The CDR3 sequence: CASSLWAEETQYF. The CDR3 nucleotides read TGTGCCAGCAGTTTATGGGCAGAAGAGACCCAGTACTTC.

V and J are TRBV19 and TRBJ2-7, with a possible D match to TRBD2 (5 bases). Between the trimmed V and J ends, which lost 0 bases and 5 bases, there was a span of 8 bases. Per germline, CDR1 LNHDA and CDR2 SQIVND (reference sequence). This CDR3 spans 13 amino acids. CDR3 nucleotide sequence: TGTGCCAGTAGTATAGAGGGAGTAGACGAGCAGTACTTC. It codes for CASSIEGVDEQYF.

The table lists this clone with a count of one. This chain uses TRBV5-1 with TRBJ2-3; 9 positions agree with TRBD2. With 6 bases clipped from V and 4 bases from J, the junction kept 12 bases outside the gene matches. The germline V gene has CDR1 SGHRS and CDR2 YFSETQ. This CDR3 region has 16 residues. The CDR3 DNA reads TGCGCCAGCACTACCCTAGCGGGAACTGAATCAGATACGCAGTATTTT. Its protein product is CASTTLAGTESDTQYF.

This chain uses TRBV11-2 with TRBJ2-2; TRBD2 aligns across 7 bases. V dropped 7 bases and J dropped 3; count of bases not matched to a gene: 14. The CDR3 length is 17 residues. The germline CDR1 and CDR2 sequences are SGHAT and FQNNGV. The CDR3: CASTQRTGTIYTGELFF. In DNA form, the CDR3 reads TGTGCCAGCACCCAGAGAACCGGGACTATATACACCGGGGAGCTGTTTTTT.

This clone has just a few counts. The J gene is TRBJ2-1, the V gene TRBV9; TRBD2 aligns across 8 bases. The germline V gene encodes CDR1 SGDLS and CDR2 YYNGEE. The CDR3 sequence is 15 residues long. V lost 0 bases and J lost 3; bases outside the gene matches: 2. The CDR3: CASSVAGGGYNEQFF. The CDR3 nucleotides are TGTGCCAGCAGCGTAGCGGGAGGGGGCTACAATGAGCAGTTCTTC.

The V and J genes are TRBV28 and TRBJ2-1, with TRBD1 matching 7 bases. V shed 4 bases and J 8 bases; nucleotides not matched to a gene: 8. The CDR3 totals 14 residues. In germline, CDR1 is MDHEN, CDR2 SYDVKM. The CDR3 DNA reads TGTGCCAGCAGTTGGACAGGTGGGCGGTATGAGCAGTTCTTC. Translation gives CASSWTGGRYEQFF.

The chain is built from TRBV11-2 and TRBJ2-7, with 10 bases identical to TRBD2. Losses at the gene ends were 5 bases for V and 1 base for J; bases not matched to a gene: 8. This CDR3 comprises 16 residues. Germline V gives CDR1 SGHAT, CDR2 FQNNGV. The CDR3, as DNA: TGTGCCAGCAGCCTAGCCTGGACTAGCGGATCCTACGAGCAGTACTTC. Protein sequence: CASSLAWTSGSYEQYF.